A single sample is the source of the 11 T cell receptor beta chains below, sequenced in a study of blood T cell repertoires in COVID-19. The assay was immunoSEQ multiplex PCR, and TCRdb's table has in-frame clones only and misses some. This table holds 340,000 or so clones, about 83% found once. Sequenced: peripheral blood. The origin of the receptors is a man aged 30 to 39 with active or convalescent COVID-19.

This sequence joins TRBV28 and TRBJ1-1; D is undetermined. Germline V gene sequence: CDR1 MDHEN, CDR2 SYDVKM. V was trimmed by 3 bases and J by 0 bases, leaving 8 bases between them. This CDR3 comprises 14 residues. CDR3 nucleotides: TGTGCCAGCAGTTTCCATCAATTGAACACTGAAGCTTTCTTT. Protein: CASSFHQLNTEAFF. Complete variable domain (other parts from reference TRBV28 and TRBJ1-1): DVKVTQSSRYLVKRTGEKVFLECVQDMDHENMFWYRQDPGLGLRLIYFSYDVKMKEKGDIPEGYSVSREKKERFSLILESASTNQTSMYLCASSFHQLNTEAFFGQGTRLTVV.

The chain employs TRBV4-2 and TRBJ2-1, with 7 nucleotides matching TRBD2. Germline-derived CDR1 and CDR2 are LGHNA and YNFKEQ. The V and J ends lost 4 bases and 4 bases, in that order; junction bases with no gene match: 10. This CDR3 region has 16 residues. CDR3 nucleotides: TGTGCCAGCAGCCGGGTTTCAGCGGGACGGTACAATGAGCAGTTCTTC. Protein sequence: CASSRVSAGRYNEQFF.

The chain couples TRBV5-6 to TRBJ2-1; 9 bases match TRBD2. The CDR3 runs 15 residues. Trimming took 0 bases from V and 6 from J; bases not matched to a gene: 4. Germline V gene lookup returns CDR1 SGHDT and CDR2 YYEEEE. CDR3 coding DNA: TGTGCCAGCAGCTTGGTGAGCGGGAGGTTCAATGAGCAGTTCTTC. Its protein is CASSLVSGRFNEQFF.

In this sample, this clone turned up a few times. The chain has TRBV7-3 and TRBJ2-1; 7 bases are shared with TRBD1. The germline V gene encodes CDR1 SGHTA and CDR2 FQGTGA. There are 18 residues in the CDR3. Losses at the gene ends were 2 bases for V and 3 bases for J; bases not matched to a gene: 13. CDR3 DNA sequence: TGTGCCAGCAGCTTAGTGGGGCGGACAGACAGGGACTACAATGAGCAGTTCTTC. Translated: CASSLVGRTDRDYNEQFF. Full variable domain (missing parts from reference TRBV7-3 and TRBJ2-1): GAGVSQTPSNKVTEKGKYVELRCDPISGHTALYWYRQSLGQGPEFLIYFQGTGAADDSGLPNDRFFAVRPEGSVSTLKIQRTERGDSAVYLCASSLVGRTDRDYNEQFFGPGTRLTVL.

This clone was observed a few times. The rearrangement uses TRBV5-1 and TRBJ2-7; TRBD1 matches at 7 bases. Germline V CDR1 and CDR2: SGHRS, YFSETQ. This CDR3 comprises 15 residues. V lost 3 bases and J lost 4; bases outside the gene matches: 10. For the CDR3, the DNA is TGCGCCAGCAGCTACAAACAGGGGACGAGGTACGAGCAGTACTTC. Translation gives CASSYKQGTRYEQYF.

This clone has only a few counts. This chain uses TRBV13 with TRBJ2-3; TRBD2 is a possible D gene (6 bases). Germline loops: CDR1 PRHDT, CDR2 FYEKMQ (reference sequence). The length of the CDR3 is 16 residues. Trimming cost V 6 bases and J 5 bases, with 21 bases left between them. The CDR3 DNA is TGTGCCAGCAGTTCCCGGGGACTCCTGAGGGTAGATACGCAGTATTTT. Amino acids: CASSSRGLLRVDTQYF. The complete variable domain, with remaining parts taken from reference TRBV13 and TRBJ2-3, reads AAGVIQSPRHLIKEKRETATLKCYPIPRHDTVYWYQQGPGQDPQFLISFYEKMQSDKGSIPDRFSAQQFSDYHSELNMSSLELGDSALYFCASSSRGLLRVDTQYFGPGTRLTVL.

V gene TRBV28 combines with J gene TRBJ2-2, with a weak D call TRBD1 (5 bases). V was clipped by 3 bases and J by 5 bases, with 13 bases between them. The CDR3 is 15 amino acids. Germline V gene data show CDR1 as MDHEN and CDR2 as SYDVKM. CDR3 protein: CASSFRAGWTGELFF. In nucleotides, the CDR3 is TGTGCCAGCAGTTTCCGGGCAGGGTGGACCGGGGAGCTGTTTTTT.

The chain is built from TRBV7-2 and TRBJ2-2; a weak D match, TRBD1 (7 bases). Between the trimmed V and J ends, which lost 8 bases and 8 bases, there was a span of 21 bases. Germline V gene sequence: CDR1 SGHTA, CDR2 FQGNSA. This CDR3 comprises 15 residues. The CDR3 protein is CASSPQGGLGGELFF. DNA of the CDR3: TGTGCCAGCTCGCCCCAGGGGGGCCTCGGAGGGGAGCTGTTTTTT.

The J gene is TRBJ1-2, the V gene TRBV27; a possible D gene is TRBD1 (5 bases). CDR3 length: 14 residues. From germline, CDR1 is MNHEY and CDR2 SMNVEV (reference sequence). Trimming shortened V by 2 bases and J by 9 bases, and 16 bases separated the two germline ends. The CDR3 DNA follows: TGTGCCAGCAGTTTAGTTCCGGGGGGGATGCGCTACACCTTC. This sequence encodes CASSLVPGGMRYTF.

The chain carries TRBV11-2 and TRBJ2-1, with no clear D. Trimming removed 4 bases from V and 8 bases from J, with 6 bases in between. The germline V gene encodes CDR1 SGHAT and CDR2 FQNNGV. This CDR3 has 11 residues. The CDR3, as DNA: TGTGCCAGCAGCTCTAACGATGAGCAGTTCTTC. This encodes CASSSNDEQFF.

The chain carries TRBV7-9 and TRBJ2-3; 9 bases map to TRBD2. The CDR3 extends over 15 amino acids. Germline CDR1 SEHNR, CDR2 FQNEAQ (reference sequence). V lost 7 bases and J lost 4; bases outside the gene matches: 9. CDR3 in DNA: TGTGCCAGCACCAAAGAGCGGGGGGACCCAGATACGCAGTATTTT. Its translation: CASTKERGDPDTQYF.